These 27 T cell receptor beta chains came from one sample sequenced in a study of shared clonotypes between healthy human individuals. Some clones are missing from TCRdb's copy, which holds only in-frame ones; the method was immunoSEQ multiplex PCR. The sample holds about 690,000 clones, less than 95% seen once. The sample comprised memory CD8+ T cells from PBMCs. Regarding subset: CD45RO+ cells pooled with CCR7-negative TemRA cells. All receptors derive from a young man in good health. Some clones in this sample may be carry-over from other donors' samples.

This clone was observed once. The chain has TRBV13 and TRBJ1-2, with D hard to call. Per the germline V gene, CDR1 is PRHDT and CDR2 is FYEKMQ (reference sequence). V dropped 0 bases and J dropped 8 bases, with 16 bases sitting between them. The CDR3 contains 15 residues. This CDR3 is CASSLGARSLGGYTF. In nucleotides, the CDR3 is TGTGCCAGCAGCTTAGGAGCCAGGTCCTTAGGAGGCTACACCTTC.

The chain joins TRBV7-2 to TRBJ2-7; D is perhaps TRBD2 (5 bases). Germline lookup yields CDR1 SGHTA and CDR2 FQGNSA. V lost 6 bases, J lost 2 bases, and 8 bases lay in between. This CDR3 spans 12 amino acids. The CDR3: CASSSGAYEQYF. CDR3 coding DNA: TGTGCCAGCAGTTCCGGGGCCTACGAGCAGTACTTC.

V gene TRBV6-5 combines with J gene TRBJ2-3; D uncertain. The CDR3 has 14 amino acids. Trimming took 6 bases from V and 6 from J, leaving 16 bases between them. Germline CDR1 is MNHEY and CDR2 is SVGAGI. CDR3 in DNA: TGTGCCAGCAGCCCATTAAGGTCTTCTGATACGCAGTATTTT. Its translation: CASSPLRSSDTQYF.

This chain links TRBV11-2 with TRBJ2-7; D uncertain. Germline V gene data show CDR1 as SGHAT and CDR2 as FQNNGV. Deletions cut 3 bases from V and 5 bases from J, with 8 bases between. The CDR3 spans 12 residues. In DNA form, the CDR3 reads TGTGCCAGCAGCTTGGGTTCGAACGAGCAGTACTTC. It is translated as CASSLGSNEQYF.

The chain is built from TRBV7-9 and TRBJ2-1; TRBD2 aligns across 13 bases. The V gene's germline CDR1 is SEHNR and CDR2 FQNEAQ (reference sequence). V lost 5 bases, J lost 8 bases, and 9 bases stayed unmatched. The CDR3 extends over 16 amino acids. The CDR3 bases are TGTGCCAGCAGCACGAGGACTAGCGGGAGCGGTGATGAGCAGTTCTTC. Its translation: CASSTRTSGSGDEQFF.

This rearrangement joins TRBV6-5 to TRBJ2-7; 7 bases agree with TRBD2. This CDR3 is 15 amino acids long. Germline trimming cut 2 bases from V and 2 bases from J; bases unmatched to any gene: 6. Germline lookup yields CDR1 MNHEY and CDR2 SVGAGI. This CDR3 is CASSYGQGGTYEQYF. The CDR3 DNA sequence: TGTGCCAGCAGTTACGGGCAGGGAGGGACCTACGAGCAGTACTTC.

In this sample, this clone turned up once. This chain links TRBV19 with TRBJ2-3; D is possibly TRBD2 (6 bases). The V gene's germline CDR1 is LNHDA and CDR2 SQIVND (reference sequence). This CDR3 region has 15 residues. Trimming pared 6 bases from V and 0 bases from J, leaving 13 bases between. CDR3 DNA: TGTGCCAGTAGCATCAGGGACTCTAGCACAGATACGCAGTATTTT. Translated: CASSIRDSSTDTQYF.

The rearrangement links TRBV4-1 to TRBJ2-7, with D possibly TRBD2 on 6 matching bases. The CDR3 sequence is 13 residues long. V gave up 3 bases and J gave up 3 bases, with 9 bases separating them. CDR1 MGHRA and CDR2 YSYEKL come from the germline V gene. CDR3 nucleotide sequence: TGCGCCAGCAGCCAGGGGGACTTCTACGAGCAGTACTTC. Translation gives CASSQGDFYEQYF.

This clone occurred once. The chain joins TRBV13 to TRBJ2-1; TRBD2 matches at 10 bases. The germline CDR1 and CDR2 sequences are PRHDT and FYEKMQ (reference sequence). With 3 bases clipped from V and 7 bases from J, the junction kept 15 bases outside the gene matches. This CDR3 region has 18 residues. The CDR3 sequence is CASSFQRGLAGVGNEQFF. CDR3 in DNA: TGTGCCAGCAGCTTCCAAAGGGGGCTAGCGGGAGTAGGAAATGAGCAGTTCTTC.

The chain carries TRBV13 and TRBJ2-2, with D perhaps matching TRBD1 or TRBD2 (5 bases each). The V end lost 5 bases, the J end lost 3 bases, and 13 bases lay between the germline ends. CDR3 size: 15 residues. CDR1 and CDR2 from the germline V gene are PRHDT and FYEKMQ (reference sequence). CDR3: CASSQWDGYTGELFF. DNA of the CDR3: TGTGCCAGCAGCCAGTGGGACGGATACACCGGGGAGCTGTTTTTT.

The genes are TRBV29-1 and TRBJ2-2, with TRBD2 identical over 7 bases. The V segment lost 4 bases and the J segment 5 bases; nucleotides outside the gene matches: 10. Germline-derived CDR1 and CDR2 are SQVTM and ANQGSEA. The CDR3 length is 15 residues. CDR3 sequence reads: CSVVEGRVETGELFF. The CDR3 nucleotides are TGCAGCGTTGTTGAAGGGAGGGTTGAGACCGGGGAGCTGTTTTTT.

This sequence joins TRBV4-1 and TRBJ2-7; D uncertain. Germline V gene data show CDR1 as MGHRA and CDR2 as YSYEKL. The CDR3 sequence is 13 residues long. The V and J ends lost 3 bases and 6 bases respectively, with 12 bases between them. CDR3 sequence reads: CASSQARASEQYF. CDR3 coding DNA: TGCGCCAGCAGCCAGGCAAGGGCGTCCGAGCAGTACTTC.

The chain carries TRBV7-9 and TRBJ1-2; tentatively, D is TRBD1 (5 bases). Germline assignment: CDR1 SEHNR and CDR2 FQNEAQ (reference sequence). The CDR3 loop spans 15 amino acids. V lost 5 bases and J lost 4, with 17 bases in between. CDR3 protein: CASSTPDTIGYGYTF. In DNA form, the CDR3 reads TGTGCCAGCAGCACCCCGGACACAATCGGCTATGGCTACACCTTC. Based on the CDR3 plus reference TRBV7-9 and TRBJ1-2, the full variable domain is DTGVSQNPRHKITKRGQNVTFRCDPISEHNRLYWYRQTLGQGPEFLTYFQNEAQLEKSRLLSDRFSAERPKGSFSTLEIQRTEQGDSAMYLCASSTPDTIGYGYTFGSGTRLTVV.

This sequence joins TRBV19 and TRBJ2-1; 9 nucleotides align to TRBD2. V was clipped by 2 bases and J by 6 bases; unmatched bases: 5. This CDR3 contains 15 residues. Germline CDR1 is LNHDA and CDR2 is SQIVND (reference sequence). The CDR3 sequence is CASSILAGEVNEQFF. CDR3 DNA sequence: TGTGCCAGTAGTATATTAGCGGGAGAGGTCAATGAGCAGTTCTTC.

The rearrangement uses TRBV4-3 and TRBJ2-7, with D possibly matching TRBD2 (5 bases). Trimming took off 4 bases at V and 4 bases at J, with 20 bases between the two ends. In germline, CDR1 is LGHNA, CDR2 YSLEER. This CDR3 has 16 residues. Here the CDR3 reads CASSPQIIGLAYEQYF. For the CDR3, the DNA is TGCGCCAGCAGCCCGCAGATTATAGGACTGGCATACGAGCAGTACTTC.

The gene calls are TRBV5-4 and TRBJ2-1; 7 bases agree with TRBD1. CDR3 length equals 15 residues. The V and J ends lost 3 bases and 0 bases, in that order; junction bases with no gene match: 3. Germline CDR1 SGHNT, CDR2 YYREEE (reference sequence). The CDR3 nucleotides read TGTGCCAGCAGCTATCAGGGGGACTCCTACAATGAGCAGTTCTTC. It specifies CASSYQGDSYNEQFF.

CDR3 amino acids: CASSILGGGPLETQYF. DNA of the CDR3: TGTGCCAGTAGTATTTTAGGGGGAGGGCCGCTGGAGACCCAGTACTTC. The rearrangement joins TRBV19 to TRBJ2-5; weak D call: TRBD2 (7 bases). Germline assignment: CDR1 LNHDA and CDR2 SQIVND (reference sequence). V was clipped by 3 bases and J by 5 bases, with 19 bases between them. This CDR3 is built from 16 residues.

V and J are TRBV28 and TRBJ2-1; 9 bases fit TRBD1. The germline V gene encodes CDR1 MDHEN and CDR2 SYDVKM. This CDR3 is 15 amino acids long. The V segment lost 5 bases and the J segment 1 base; nucleotides outside the gene matches: 3. This chain's CDR3 is CASSPGTGSYNEQFF. Written as DNA, the CDR3 is TGTGCCAGCAGTCCCGGGACAGGGTCCTACAATGAGCAGTTCTTC.

The V and J genes are TRBV9 and TRBJ1-2, with D perhaps TRBD1 (5 bases). CDR1 is SGDLS, CDR2 YYNGEE, per germline. Deletions cut 3 bases from V and 4 bases from J, with 19 bases between. CDR3 length: 16 residues. The CDR3 sequence is CASSADGVGAPYGYTF. The CDR3 DNA is TGTGCCAGCAGCGCCGACGGCGTTGGGGCCCCCTATGGCTACACCTTC.

V is TRBV7-9 and J is TRBJ2-2; TRBD1 matches 7 bases. Germline CDR1 SEHNR, CDR2 FQNEAQ (reference sequence). Trimming took 4 bases from V and 5 from J; bases not matched to a gene: 13. There are 17 residues in the CDR3. CDR3 sequence: CASSSLDRVGWTGELFF. Written as DNA, the CDR3 is TGTGCCAGCAGCTCGCTCGACAGGGTCGGATGGACCGGGGAGCTGTTTTTT.

V is TRBV6-6 and J is TRBJ1-2; D gene unclear. Germline values: CDR1 MNHNY, CDR2 SVGAGI (reference sequence). The CDR3 consists of 14 residues. Trimming removed 4 bases at V and 8 bases at J, with 17 bases between. The CDR3 is CASSSPGRNQGYTF. CDR3 bases: TGTGCCAGCAGTTCCCCGGGTCGCAACCAGGGCTACACCTTC.

The gene calls are TRBV7-8 and TRBJ2-7; D not resolved. Trimming took off 3 bases at V and 1 base at J, with 10 bases between the two ends. The CDR3 loop spans 14 amino acids. CDR1 SGHVS and CDR2 FQNEAQ come from the germline V gene. The DNA of the CDR3 is TGTGCCAGCAGCTTCTACTCCAGTTCCTACGAGCAGTACTTC. It is translated as CASSFYSSSYEQYF.

The chain joins TRBV6-5 to TRBJ2-5, with TRBD1 matching over 8 bases. The CDR3 has 14 residues. Trimming took 5 bases from V and 3 from J; bases not matched to a gene: 5. Germline V lookup: CDR1 MNHEY, CDR2 SVGAGI. CDR3 bases: TGTGCCAGCAGTGGACAGGGTCCGAAAGAGACCCAGTACTTC. It translates to CASSGQGPKETQYF.

The chain is built from TRBV7-2 and TRBJ2-7, with a weak D call TRBD2 (5 bases). This CDR3 is 15 amino acids long. Germline loops: CDR1 SGHTA, CDR2 FQGNSA. Trimming cost V 5 bases and J 2 bases, with 16 bases left between them. The DNA for the CDR3 is TGTGCCAGCAGCGCGAGGGATTTCGGCGCCTACGAGCAGTACTTC. Its translation is CASSARDFGAYEQYF.

This clone counts as medium-sized (0.01 to 0.1%). The V gene is TRBV19, the J gene TRBJ2-2, with 8 bases lining up with TRBD1. V lost 5 bases to trimming and J lost 7 bases; unmatched junction nucleotides: 9. Germline CDR1 is LNHDA and CDR2 is SQIVND (reference sequence). The CDR3 is 15 residues long. CDR3: CASSARTGLVGELFF. In DNA, the CDR3 is TGTGCCAGTAGTGCTCGGACAGGGCTGGTCGGGGAGCTGTTTTTT.

The chain recombines TRBV11-2 with TRBJ2-7; D gene uncertain. CDR3 length equals 15 residues. V was pared by 1 base and J by 3 bases, with 13 bases between. Germline CDR1 and CDR2: SGHAT and FQNNGV. CDR3 sequence: CASSLGPSLGYEQYF. DNA for the CDR3: TGTGCCAGCAGCTTAGGTCCTAGTTTGGGCTACGAGCAGTACTTC.

The gene calls are TRBV9 and TRBJ1-1, with D maybe TRBD1 (6 bases). Trimming took off 4 bases at V and 6 bases at J, with 19 bases between the two ends. Germline V lookup: CDR1 SGDLS, CDR2 YYNGEE. This CDR3 is 15 amino acids long. This CDR3 reads CASSPRGDGFPEAFF. In nucleotides, the CDR3 is TGTGCCAGCAGCCCGAGGGGGGACGGTTTCCCTGAAGCTTTCTTT.